The 13 T cell receptor beta chains given below trace back to one sample, sequenced in a study of blood T cell repertoires in COVID-19. TCRdb keeps only in-frame clones here, not all; method: immunoSEQ multiplex PCR. This sample has 80,000 to 130,000 clones, with 80% to 95% found just once. The sample consisted of peripheral blood. All receptors come from a man aged 70 or older with acute or convalescent COVID-19.

The V and J genes are TRBV14 and TRBJ1-5; D call uncertain. V was cut by 0 bases and J by 6 bases, with 6 bases left in between. The germline gives CDR1 SGHDN, CDR2 FVKESK. The CDR3 length is 13 residues. This chain's CDR3 is CASSQDLGQPQHF. The CDR3 DNA sequence: TGTGCCAGCAGCCAAGATCTCGGTCAGCCCCAGCATTTT. The whole variable domain, filled in from reference TRBV14 and TRBJ1-5, reads EAGVTQFPSHSVIEKGQTVTLRCDPISGHDNLYWYRRVMGKEIKFLLHFVKESKQDESGMPNNRFLAERTGGTYSTLKVQPAELEDSGVYFCASSQDLGQPQHFGDGTRLSIL.

The chain is built from TRBV11-3 and TRBJ1-2; D uncertain. The CDR3 sequence is 14 residues long. V was clipped by 1 base and J by 8 bases, with 14 bases between them. CDR1 is SGHNT, CDR2 YENEEA, per germline. The CDR3 is CASSLGVAPDGYTF. CDR3 sequence (DNA): TGTGCCAGCAGCTTAGGGGTAGCTCCTGACGGCTACACCTTC.

This sequence joins TRBV28 and TRBJ1-6, with TRBD1 identical over 7 bases. V lost 6 bases and J lost 0; bases outside the gene matches: 8. CDR1 is MDHEN and CDR2 is SYDVKM in the germline V gene. The CDR3 extends over 17 amino acids. As DNA, the CDR3 is TGTGCCAGCAGAACTAGGGGACAGAGCTCCTATAATTCACCCCTCCACTTT. Its translation: CASRTRGQSSYNSPLHF. The full variable domain, its missing parts supplied by reference TRBV28 and TRBJ1-6, is DVKVTQSSRYLVKRTGEKVFLECVQDMDHENMFWYRQDPGLGLRLIYFSYDVKMKEKGDIPEGYSVSREKKERFSLILESASTNQTSMYLCASRTRGQSSYNSPLHFGNGTRLTVT.

The rearrangement joins TRBV5-5 to TRBJ1-3; D perhaps matches TRBD1 (5 bases). Trimming removed 2 bases at V and 4 bases at J, with 16 bases between. The CDR3 loop spans 16 amino acids. Looked up from germline, CDR1 is SGHKS and CDR2 is YYEKEE (reference sequence). CDR3 bases: TGTGCCAGCAGCTTACGAAGGGGCGAAGTCGGAAACACCATATATTTT. This translates into CASSLRRGEVGNTIYF.

This clone has a handful of counts. The chain joins TRBV11-2 to TRBJ2-7, with a tentative D call TRBD1 (6 bases). CDR3 length equals 14 residues. The V and J ends lost 5 bases and 6 bases respectively, with 17 bases between them. CDR1 SGHAT and CDR2 FQNNGV come from the germline V gene. The CDR3 here is CASSLAWGRREQYF. For the CDR3, the DNA is TGTGCCAGCAGCCTAGCTTGGGGGCGTCGCGAGCAGTACTTC.

This chain links TRBV12-3 or TRBV12-4 with TRBJ1-3; a possible D gene is TRBD1 (5 bases). The CDR3 consists of 13 residues. The V end was cut by 6 bases, the J end by 2 bases, with 8 bases between. The CDR3: CASRQAAGNTIYF. The CDR3 DNA reads TGTGCCAGCAGACAGGCCGCTGGAAACACCATATATTTT.

The chain carries TRBV24-1 and TRBJ2-7; 9 bases agree with TRBD2. This CDR3 region has 14 residues. The germline V gene encodes CDR1 KGHDR and CDR2 SFDVKD. With 5 bases clipped from V and 2 bases from J, the junction kept 3 bases outside the gene matches. The CDR3 protein is CATSGAGGPYEQYF. DNA of the CDR3: TGTGCCACCAGTGGGGCGGGAGGGCCCTACGAGCAGTACTTC.

The chain has TRBV10-2 and TRBJ2-7, with D maybe TRBD1 (7 bases). The CDR3 covers 17 residues. V lost 6 bases to trimming and J lost 4 bases, with 25 bases between them. Looked up from germline, CDR1 is WSHSY and CDR2 is SAAADI. In DNA, the CDR3 is TGCGCCAGCAGGCGGGACCGACAGGGTGGGTTCGAATACGAGCAGTACTTC. It codes for CASRRDRQGGFEYEQYF.

V is TRBV5-6 and J is TRBJ2-7; 8 bases agree with TRBD1. The CDR3 totals 15 residues. Germline V gene data show CDR1 as SGHDT and CDR2 as YYEEEE. V dropped 6 bases and J dropped 4; count of bases not matched to a gene: 12. CDR3 DNA sequence: TGTGCCAGCAAGGGGCCTATGGACAGGGTGTACGAGCAGTACTTC. It codes for CASKGPMDRVYEQYF.

Notes on this clone: Compared with germline, one end of the junction differs, possibly owing to a read error. The chain recombines TRBV11-2 with TRBJ2-2, with 9 bases that match TRBD1. Germline CDR1 and CDR2: SGHAT and FQNNGV. CDR3 length: 16 amino acids. The DNA of the CDR3 is TGTGCCAGCAGCCCTCAAGACAGGGGGAACGCCGGGGAGCTGTTTTTT. Translated: CASSPQDRGNAGELFF.

A single count supports this clone. The chain has TRBV7-6 and TRBJ1-1; tentatively, D is TRBD1 (6 bases). V lost 1 base and J lost 2, with 14 bases in between. Germline V gives CDR1 SGHVS, CDR2 FNYEAQ. CDR3 length equals 16 residues. DNA for the CDR3: TGTGCCAGCAGCTTAGGGGAGGGGACACCCAACACTGAAGCTTTCTTT. It yields the protein CASSLGEGTPNTEAFF.

The J gene is TRBJ1-1, the V gene TRBV7-2; 7 bases fit TRBD1. J lost 3 bases, V lost 3 bases, and 4 bases had no gene match. The CDR3 consists of 14 residues. The germline V gene encodes CDR1 SGHTA and CDR2 FQGNSA. In nucleotides, the CDR3 is TGTGCCAGCAGCTTGACCCAGGGGGACACTGAAGCTTTCTTT. Amino acids: CASSLTQGDTEAFF.

This clone was seen a few times. This chain links TRBV19 with TRBJ1-2; TRBD1 matches 7 bases. The V and J ends lost 3 bases and 4 bases, in that order; junction bases with no gene match: 8. Per the germline V gene, CDR1 is LNHDA and CDR2 is SQIVND (reference sequence). CDR3 length equals 15 residues. DNA of the CDR3: TGTGCCAGTAGTATGGAAGAGGGGGCGGTCTATGGCTACACCTTC. Translated: CASSMEEGAVYGYTF.